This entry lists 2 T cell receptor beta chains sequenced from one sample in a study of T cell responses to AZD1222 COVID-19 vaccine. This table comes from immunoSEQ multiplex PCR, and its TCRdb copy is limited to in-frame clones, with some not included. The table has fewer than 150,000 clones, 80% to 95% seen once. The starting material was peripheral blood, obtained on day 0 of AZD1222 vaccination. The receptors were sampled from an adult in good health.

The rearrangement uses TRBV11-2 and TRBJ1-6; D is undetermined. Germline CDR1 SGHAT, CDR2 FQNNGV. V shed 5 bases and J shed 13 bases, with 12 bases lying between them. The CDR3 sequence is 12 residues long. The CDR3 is CASSTGSGPLHF. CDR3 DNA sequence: TGTGCCAGCAGCACGGGCTCGGGGCCCCTCCACTTT.

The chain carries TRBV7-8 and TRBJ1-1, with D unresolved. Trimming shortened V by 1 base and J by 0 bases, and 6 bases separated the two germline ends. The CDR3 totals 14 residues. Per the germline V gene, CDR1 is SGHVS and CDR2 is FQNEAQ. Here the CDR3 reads CASSLGRLNTEAFF. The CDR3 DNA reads TGTGCCAGCAGCTTAGGACGGCTGAACACTGAAGCTTTCTTT. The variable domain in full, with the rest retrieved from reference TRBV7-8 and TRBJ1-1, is GAGVSQSPRYKVAKRGQDVALRCDPISGHVSLFWYQQALGQGPEFLTYFQNEAQLDKSGLPSDRFFAERPEGSVSTLKIQRTQQEDSAVYLCASSLGRLNTEAFFGQGTRLTVV.